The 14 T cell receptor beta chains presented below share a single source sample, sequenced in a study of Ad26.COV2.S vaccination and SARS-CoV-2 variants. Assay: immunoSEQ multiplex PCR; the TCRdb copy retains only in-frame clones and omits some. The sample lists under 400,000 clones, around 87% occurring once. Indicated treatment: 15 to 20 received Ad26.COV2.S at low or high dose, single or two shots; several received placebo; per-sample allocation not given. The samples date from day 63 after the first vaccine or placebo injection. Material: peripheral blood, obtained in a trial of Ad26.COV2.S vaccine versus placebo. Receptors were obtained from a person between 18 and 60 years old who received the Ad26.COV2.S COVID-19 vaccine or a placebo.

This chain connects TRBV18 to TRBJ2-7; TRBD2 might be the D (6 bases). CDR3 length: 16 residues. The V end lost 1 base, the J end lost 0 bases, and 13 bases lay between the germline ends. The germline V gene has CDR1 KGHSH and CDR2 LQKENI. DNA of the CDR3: TGTGCCAGCTCACCACGAGATTCGGGACTCTCCTACGAGCAGTACTTC. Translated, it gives CASSPRDSGLSYEQYF.

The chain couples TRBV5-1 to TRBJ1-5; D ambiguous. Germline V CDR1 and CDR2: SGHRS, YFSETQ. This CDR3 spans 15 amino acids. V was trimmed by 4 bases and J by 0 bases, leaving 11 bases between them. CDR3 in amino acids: CASSPDHYSNQPQHF. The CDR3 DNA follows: TGCGCCAGCAGCCCGGACCATTATAGCAATCAGCCCCAGCATTTT.

The CDR3 is CASSLAPPDSRSGNTIYF. The DNA of the CDR3 is TGTGCCAGCAGCTTAGCCCCCCCCGACAGCCGCTCTGGAAACACCATATATTTT. The J gene is TRBJ1-3, the V gene TRBV11-3; D perhaps matches TRBD1 (5 bases). Looked up from germline, CDR1 is SGHNT and CDR2 is YENEEA. The V end was cut by 1 base, the J end by 0 bases, with 16 bases between. The CDR3 is 18 residues long.

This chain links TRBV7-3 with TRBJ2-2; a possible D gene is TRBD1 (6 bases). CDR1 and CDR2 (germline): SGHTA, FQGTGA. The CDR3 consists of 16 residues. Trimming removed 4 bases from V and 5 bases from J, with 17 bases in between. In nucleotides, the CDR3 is TGTGCCAGCAGCTCAGGCCGGGGCAGGGGTACCGGGGAGCTGTTTTTT. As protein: CASSSGRGRGTGELFF.

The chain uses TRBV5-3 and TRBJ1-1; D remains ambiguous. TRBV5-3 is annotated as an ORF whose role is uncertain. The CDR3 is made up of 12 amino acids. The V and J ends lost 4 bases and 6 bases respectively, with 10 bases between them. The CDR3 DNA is TGTGCCAGAAGCAAGTACTCGCCTGAAGCTTTCTTT. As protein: CARSKYSPEAFF.

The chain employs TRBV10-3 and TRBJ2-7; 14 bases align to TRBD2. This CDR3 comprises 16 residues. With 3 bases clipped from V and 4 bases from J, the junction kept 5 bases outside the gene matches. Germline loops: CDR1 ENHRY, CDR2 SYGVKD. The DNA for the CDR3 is TGTGCCATCAGTGATGGGACTAGCGGGGGAGTTTACGAGCAGTACTTC. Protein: CAISDGTSGGVYEQYF.

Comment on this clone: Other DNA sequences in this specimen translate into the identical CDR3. CDR3 bases: TGTGCCAGCTCACCCGGACAGGTGATGAACACTGAAGCTTTCTTT. Translating it yields CASSPGQVMNTEAFF. The V gene is TRBV18, the J gene TRBJ1-1; TRBD1 matches 7 bases. J gave up 0 bases and V 3 bases, and 4 bases lay outside the gene matches. This CDR3 has 15 amino acids. CDR1 KGHSH and CDR2 LQKENI come from the germline V gene.

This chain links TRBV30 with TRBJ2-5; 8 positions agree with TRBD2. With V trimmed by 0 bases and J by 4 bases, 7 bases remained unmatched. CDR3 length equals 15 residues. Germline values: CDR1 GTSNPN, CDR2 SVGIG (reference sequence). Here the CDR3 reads CAWSVAGAGGETQYF. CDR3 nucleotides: TGTGCCTGGAGTGTAGCGGGGGCCGGTGGAGAGACCCAGTACTTC.

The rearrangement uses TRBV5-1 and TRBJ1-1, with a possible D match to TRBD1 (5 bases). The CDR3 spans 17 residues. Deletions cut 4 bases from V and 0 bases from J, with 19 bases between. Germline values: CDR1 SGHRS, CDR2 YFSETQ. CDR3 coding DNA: TGCGCCAGCAGCAACCCGGTTTCGACAGCTATGAACACTGAAGCTTTCTTT. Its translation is CASSNPVSTAMNTEAFF.

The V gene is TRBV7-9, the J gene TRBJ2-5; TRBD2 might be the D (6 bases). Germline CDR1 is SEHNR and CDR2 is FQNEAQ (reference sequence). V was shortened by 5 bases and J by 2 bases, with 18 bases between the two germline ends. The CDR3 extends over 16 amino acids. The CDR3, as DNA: TGTGCCAGCAGCCTACTCCGCGGGGTAGGGCAAGAGACCCAGTACTTC. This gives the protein CASSLLRGVGQETQYF.

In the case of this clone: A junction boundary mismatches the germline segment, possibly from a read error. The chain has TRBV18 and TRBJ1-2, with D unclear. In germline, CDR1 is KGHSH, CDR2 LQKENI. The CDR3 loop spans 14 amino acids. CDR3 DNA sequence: TGTGCCAGCTCACCATCTGCGTCGGCAGGAGAAGAGGGTTTC. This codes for CASSPSASAGEEGF.

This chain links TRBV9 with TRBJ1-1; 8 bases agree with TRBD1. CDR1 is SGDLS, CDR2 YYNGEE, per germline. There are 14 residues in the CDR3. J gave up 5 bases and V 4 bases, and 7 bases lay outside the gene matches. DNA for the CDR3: TGTGCCAGCAGCATAGGACAGGGTAGGACTGAAGCTTTCTTT. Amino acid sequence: CASSIGQGRTEAFF.

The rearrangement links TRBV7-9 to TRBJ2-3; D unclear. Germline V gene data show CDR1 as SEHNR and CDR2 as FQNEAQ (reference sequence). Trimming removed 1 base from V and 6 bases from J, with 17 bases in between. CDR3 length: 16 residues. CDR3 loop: CASSLGIAGVGDTQYF. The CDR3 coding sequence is TGTGCCAGCAGCTTAGGTATTGCAGGAGTTGGGGATACGCAGTATTTT.

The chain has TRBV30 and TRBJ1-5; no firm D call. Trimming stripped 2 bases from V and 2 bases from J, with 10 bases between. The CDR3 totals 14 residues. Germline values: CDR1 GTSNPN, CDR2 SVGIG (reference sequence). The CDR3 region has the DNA TGTGCCTGGAGTACCGCGGCGGGCAATCAGCCCCAGCATTTT. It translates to CAWSTAAGNQPQHF.